The 15 T cell receptor beta chains listed next were all sequenced from one sample in a study of identifying expanded T cells in peripheral blood. Sequenced by immunoSEQ multiplex PCR; TCRdb stores in-frame clones only, minus some. The table shows about 78,000 clones, with 80% to 90% occurring only once. The specimen was blood. The receptor source for this set is a person aged 18-69 years in good health.

This clone was observed a single time. The V call is TRBV6-6, the J call TRBJ1-3; TRBD1 might be the D (5 bases). This CDR3 is built from 15 residues. The V end was cut by 7 bases, the J end by 5 bases, with 18 bases between. The germline gives CDR1 MNHNY, CDR2 SVGAGI (reference sequence). This chain's CDR3 is CASTLDSTGRNTIYF. The CDR3 DNA sequence: TGTGCCAGCACCTTAGACAGCACGGGCCGAAACACCATATATTTT.

The chain uses TRBV6-6 and TRBJ2-3; 12 bases fit TRBD2. CDR3 size: 16 residues. V dropped 0 bases and J dropped 6; count of bases not matched to a gene: 4. The V gene's germline CDR1 is MNHNY and CDR2 SVGAGI (reference sequence). CDR3 nucleotides: TGTGCCAGCAGTTACTCGATGCTAGCGGGAGGGGATACGCAGTATTTT. Translating it yields CASSYSMLAGGDTQYF.

V and J are TRBV19 and TRBJ2-7, with 7 bases fitting TRBD1. Germline values: CDR1 LNHDA, CDR2 SQIVND (reference sequence). The CDR3 extends over 15 amino acids. V dropped 1 base and J dropped 3; count of bases not matched to a gene: 6. CDR3 sequence: CASSIAEQGFYEQYF. The DNA for the CDR3 is TGTGCCAGTAGTATAGCGGAACAGGGGTTCTACGAGCAGTACTTC.

The rearrangement uses TRBV10-3 and TRBJ1-5; D remains ambiguous. The ends were cut back, 0 bases at V and 1 base at J, with 10 bases in the middle. The CDR3 is 16 residues long. Germline CDR1 ENHRY, CDR2 SYGVKD. The CDR3 nucleotides read TGTGCCATCAGTGAGTCGAGCTGGGAGAGCAATCAGCCCCAGCATTTT. It yields the protein CAISESSWESNQPQHF.

With regard to this clone: An end of the junction does not agree with germline; a read error may underlie this. The rearrangement links TRBV29-1 to TRBJ2-5, with D possibly TRBD1 on 6 matching bases. The CDR3 sequence is 12 residues long. Germline values: CDR1 SQVTM, CDR2 ANQGSEA. The CDR3 region has the DNA TGCAGCCTTGAACAGGGTACTGGGACCCAGTACTTC. This codes for CSLEQGTGTQYF.

This chain links TRBV7-2 with TRBJ2-7, with D possibly TRBD2 on 5 matching bases. The CDR3 extends over 14 amino acids. The V and J ends lost 0 bases and 3 bases respectively, with 9 bases between them. CDR1 is SGHTA and CDR2 is FQGNSA in the germline V gene. The CDR3 DNA sequence: TGTGCCAGCAGCTTAGCGGGAGATCTCTACGAGCAGTACTTC. Translation: CASSLAGDLYEQYF.

This chain links TRBV28 with TRBJ2-7, with 8 bases aligning to TRBD1. V shed 8 bases, J shed 3 bases, and the junction held 12 bases outside the gene matches. This CDR3 spans 15 amino acids. Germline CDR1 reads MDHEN; CDR2 reads SYDVKM. The CDR3 nucleotides read TGTGCCAGCGGCCGCAGGGGGCGCGTAGACTACGAGCAGTACTTC. Residues: CASGRRGRVDYEQYF.

The chain joins TRBV7-2 to TRBJ2-1, with a tentative D call TRBD2 (6 bases). This CDR3 has 17 amino acids. Germline V gene sequence: CDR1 SGHTA, CDR2 FQGNSA. Trimming stripped 1 base from V and 1 base from J, with 14 bases between. The CDR3 protein is CASSLGRLASSYNEQFF. The CDR3 DNA is TGTGCCAGCAGCTTAGGAAGGCTAGCGTCTTCCTACAATGAGCAGTTCTTC.

This CDR3 reads CASLDSSGGNTGELFF. DNA for the CDR3: TGCGCCAGCCTAGATTCTAGCGGGGGAAACACCGGGGAGCTGTTTTTT. The J gene is TRBJ2-2, the V gene TRBV5-1; 10 bases are a match to TRBD2. From germline, CDR1 is SGHRS and CDR2 YFSETQ. The CDR3 length is 16 residues. The V gene end was trimmed by 7 bases and the J gene end by 2 bases; junction bases not matched to a gene: 8.

This chain links TRBV7-9 with TRBJ1-2; D gene unclear. Trimming removed 5 bases from V and 4 bases from J, with 8 bases in between. This CDR3 is built from 12 residues. CDR1 is SEHNR, CDR2 FQNEAQ, per germline (reference sequence). CDR3 DNA sequence: TGTGCCAGCAGCGAAGACACCTATGGCTACACCTTC. Protein product: CASSEDTYGYTF.

The chain links TRBV6-5 to TRBJ2-1; 7 bases fit TRBD2. Germline CDR1 MNHEY, CDR2 SVGAGI. CDR3 length: 16 residues. V lost 3 bases, J lost 7 bases, and 12 bases stayed unmatched. CDR3: CASSYNGAGVLNEQFF. The DNA of the CDR3 is TGTGCCAGCAGTTATAATGGGGCGGGAGTGTTAAATGAGCAGTTCTTC.

This clone was counted only a few times. The V call is TRBV28, the J call TRBJ1-2, with D possibly matching TRBD1 (5 bases). Germline CDR1 reads MDHEN; CDR2 reads SYDVKM. V lost 5 bases and J lost 11, with 18 bases in between. The CDR3 totals 13 residues. CDR3 in DNA: TGTGCCAGCAGTCCACAGGTCATGGGGGGTTACACCTTC. Translation gives CASSPQVMGGYTF.

The chain combines TRBV7-8 with TRBJ2-5; 7 positions agree with TRBD2. The CDR3 length is 16 residues. Losses at the gene ends were 0 bases for V and 1 base for J; bases not matched to a gene: 5. Germline lookup yields CDR1 SGHVS and CDR2 FQNEAQ. The CDR3 reads CASSLARERPQETQYF. In DNA, the CDR3 is TGTGCCAGCAGCTTAGCGCGGGAGCGGCCCCAAGAGACCCAGTACTTC.

The chain recombines TRBV6-5 with TRBJ1-3; no definite D call. V was shortened by 6 bases and J by 0 bases, with 9 bases between the two germline ends. From germline, CDR1 is MNHEY and CDR2 SVGAGI. The CDR3 totals 14 residues. CDR3 loop: CASSPAFSGNTIYF. The CDR3, as DNA: TGTGCCAGCAGCCCGGCCTTCTCTGGAAACACCATATATTTT.

The rearrangement uses TRBV19 and TRBJ1-5; no definite D call. CDR3 length: 14 amino acids. Trimming shortened V by 4 bases and J by 7 bases, and 14 bases separated the two germline ends. CDR1 and CDR2 (germline): LNHDA, SQIVND (reference sequence). DNA for the CDR3: TGTGCCAGTAGTACGACGGGAGTTGGGCAGCCCCAGCATTTT. Protein: CASSTTGVGQPQHF.